Here is one TCR beta chain with its context. This clonotype was recorded at least ten times. No cognate antigen has been identified for it. No much larger clonotype is one base removed from it; base qualities were not supplied. cDNA was synthesized by template-switch 5'RACE using a primer with a 10-nucleotide random unique molecular identifier that tagged each TCR transcript. Every sequencing run covered 15-18 subjects and yielded more than 170 million TCR-beta sequences. The RNeasy kit was used for extraction of total RNA. The KAPA Real-time Library Amplification kit was used to amplify TCR-beta VDJ regions with primers targeting the TCR constant region and the 5'RACE anchor. Sample indexes and Illumina adaptors were added in a first PCR, and a second PCR then increased library yield. The roughly 650 bp TCR product was size-selected on a 2% E-gel SizeSelection system after Ampure bead purification. Before pooling, libraries had their quality checked on a Bioanalyzer, their concentration measured with Qubit, and their quantity determined with the Kapa Library Quantification kit. An Illumina HiSeq 2500 was used to sequence the libraries paired-end at 2 x 150 bp. To increase sequence diversity, roughly 24-31% phiX was spiked into each library pool. The study's own analysis went as follows. Quality-filtered reads were processed with the UMI-based MiGEC pipeline, which removed over 85% of raw TCR sequences during error correction. IMGT germline references were used for alignment of VDJ genes, and clonotypes were defined by a unique CDR3 amino acid sequence together with V-J genes. Clonal expansion, Shannon diversity, and CDR3 relatedness (CalcPairwiseDistances, ClusterSamples) were evaluated with VDJtools, and phylogenetic trees were built with CLCbio workbench. Using coefficient-of-variation modelling across technical triplicates, the study counted a clone as expanded if it had at least 8 unique UMIs. The public reads were reanalyzed by TCRdb: fastp trimming at Q25, MiXCR alignment, in-frame beta chains only. Rows are combined by CDR3 protein, so each entry shows the most common genes and DNA. None of the V and J calls come from the authors' own analysis; TCRdb made them. This sample lists roughly 32,000 distinct CDR3 sequences; 5.5% to 7% were detected once. The top ten hold roughly 2% of the sample.

This sample is part of a study of neurological immune-mediated disorders (dated by TCRdb to 2018 to 2020). Concerning the study at large: The study compared peripheral blood TCR-beta repertoires of HTLV-I-associated myelopathy (HAM/TSP) patients, multiple sclerosis patients and healthy controls using UMI-based sequencing. The cohort included 60 to 75 subjects: some 14 with HAM/TSP, around 35 with multiple sclerosis, and some 20 healthy controls. The 90 to 110 TCR-beta libraries included longitudinal samples, technical triplicates and paired sorted CD4+ and CD8+ T-cell subsets alongside PBMC samples.

The investigation overall reported the following: TCR clonal expansion was greatest in HAM/TSP patients and smallest in MS patients, who ranked below even healthy controls. Expanded clones from different subjects shared no identical CDR3 amino acid sequences, which suggests that TCR-beta repertoires were private in all groups.

Blood bank volunteers in Maryland, USA served as the healthy controls. For sorted-subset TCR libraries, some 1 million sorted CD4+ or CD8+ T cells were used. PBMCs were separated from peripheral blood using Ficoll-Hypaque density gradient centrifugation and then cryopreserved in liquid nitrogen. Paired sorted CD4+ and CD8+ subsets came from healthy controls, HAM/TSP patients and MS patients. From a lookup of the germline V gene, CDR1 and CDR2 are SGHRS and YFSETQ. Taken from cysteine to phenylalanine, the CDR3 has 16 residues. CDR3 DNA only is kept here, 48 bases in frame from base 1. Relative to germline, V is missing 1 base and J is missing 5 bases, with 8 bases of the junction outside any gene match.

The chain is encoded by TRBV5-1 joined to TRBJ2-1, with 8 central nucleotides matching TRBD2. Sequencing was done on a sample of CD4+ T cells from blood. This clonotype was sampled from a woman aged 45 to 65 in good health. The CDR3 protein sequence reads: CASSLRLAGTNNEQFF. The nucleotides are TGCGCCAGCAGCTTGCGGTTAGCGGGGACTAACAATGAGCAGTTCTTC.